The 10 T cell receptor beta chains in this list originate from one sample, sequenced in a study of regulatory T cells in long-lasting Graves disease (dated by TCRdb to 2020 to 2023). The time point label on this specimen signifies: newly diagnosed GD, antithyroid drugs for less than 3 months. For both TCR sequencing and RNA sequencing, RNA was extracted from PBMCs using TRIzol. The method behind the library was multiplex PCR. Reads for this sample came from an Illumina HiSeq 4000. TCR beta libraries were built with iRepertoire HTBI primers and Arm-PCR amplification of CDR3 regions. TCRdb trimmed the raw reads at Q25, called clones with MiXCR and kept productive beta chains. Rows with one shared CDR3 protein collapse into an entry with the most common genes and DNA. The sample yields about 440,000 distinct CDR3 sequences; under 15% were counted once. The ten largest clones represent approximately 16% of the sample.

The data also belong to a second study, concerning T cells in Graves' hyperthyroidism and ophthalmopathy.

The sequencing used peripheral blood mononuclear cells (PBMCs), collected at new diagnosis, from a patient treated with antithyroid drugs. The source of these receptors is a woman aged 25 to 39 with Graves disease. Donor details come from another sample of the same person, matched by shared clones.

V and J are TRBV7-2 and TRBJ2-5, with D possibly being TRBD2 (6 bases). Trimming removed 3 bases at V and 3 bases at J, with 11 bases between. This CDR3 comprises 14 residues. Germline V gene data show CDR1 as SGHTA and CDR2 as FQGNSA. CDR3 DNA sequence: TGTGCCAGCAGCTTGGGACTGCGTAAAGAGACCCAGTACTTC. Its protein product is CASSLGLRKETQYF.

The chain joins TRBV19 to TRBJ2-3; tentatively, D is TRBD1 or TRBD2 (5 bases each). Looked up from germline, CDR1 is LNHDA and CDR2 is SQIVND (reference sequence). This CDR3 has 12 amino acids. V dropped 0 bases and J dropped 10 bases, with 8 bases sitting between them. CDR3 in amino acids: CASSIEPGPQYF. The CDR3 nucleotides are TGTGCCAGTAGTATAGAGCCGGGACCGCAGTATTTT.

This clonotype was seen more than once but under ten times. The chain is built from TRBV9 and TRBJ2-5; the D gene is possibly TRBD1 (6 bases). Germline loops: CDR1 SGDLS, CDR2 YYNGEE. Trimming shortened V by 3 bases and J by 4 bases, and 16 bases separated the two germline ends. This CDR3 region has 15 residues. Here the CDR3 DNA reads TGTGCCAGCAGCGCAGAAAGAACAGGGCCAGAGACCCAGTACTTC. It translates to CASSAERTGPETQYF.

CDR3 region: CASSQTQNYGYTF. As DNA, the CDR3 is TGTGCCAGCAGTCAGACACAGAACTATGGCTACACCTTC. This chain connects TRBV12-3 or TRBV12-4 to TRBJ1-2, with unresolved D. This CDR3 contains 13 residues. V was clipped by 5 bases and J by 2 bases, with 9 bases between them.

This clonotype was observed at least ten times. The chain combines TRBV18 with TRBJ1-2; no definite D call. Germline CDR1 reads KGHSH; CDR2 reads LQKENI. Trimming shortened V by 1 base and J by 8 bases, and 11 bases separated the two germline ends. The CDR3 sequence is 13 residues long. The CDR3 nucleotides are TGTGCCAGCTCACCACAGGCGGCGAAGGGCTACACCTTC. Its protein product is CASSPQAAKGYTF.

This clonotype was observed at least ten times. The CDR3 sequence is CATSPGQGEDEQYF. CDR3 in DNA: TGTGCCACTTCGCCGGGACAGGGGGAGGACGAGCAGTACTTC. The rearrangement links TRBV10-3 to TRBJ2-7, with 11 nucleotides matching TRBD1. The CDR3 runs 14 residues. The junction had 10 bases not matched to a gene; V was cut back by 10 bases and J by 5 bases. Germline loops: CDR1 ENHRY, CDR2 SYGVKD.

This clonotype was recorded at least ten times. The chain joins TRBV18 to TRBJ2-1, with D perhaps matching TRBD2 (6 bases). The CDR3 loop spans 16 amino acids. V was trimmed by 3 bases and J by 8 bases, leaving 20 bases between them. Germline V lookup: CDR1 KGHSH, CDR2 LQKENI. The CDR3 nucleotides are TGTGCCAGCTCACCCATCACGGGTGGCGGGACCTATGAGCAGTTCTTC. Protein sequence: CASSPITGGGTYEQFF.

This chain connects TRBV10-2 to TRBJ2-7; D is unresolved. The V and J ends lost 7 bases and 7 bases respectively, with 11 bases between them. The CDR3 runs 11 residues. CDR1 and CDR2 from the germline V gene are WSHSY and SAAADI. Here the CDR3 reads CASKTGSEQYF. In DNA form, the CDR3 reads TGCGCCAGCAAAACTGGGTCGGAGCAGTACTTC.

This clonotype was detected a few times. V gene TRBV10-3 combines with J gene TRBJ2-1, with TRBD1 matching 7 bases. CDR1 ENHRY and CDR2 SYGVKD come from the germline V gene. V shed 0 bases and J 6 bases; nucleotides not matched to a gene: 8. This CDR3 is 16 amino acids long. CDR3 bases: TGTGCCATCAGTGAGTCGATCGTTCAGGGGGTCAATGAGCAGTTCTTC. This gives the protein CAISESIVQGVNEQFF.

This clonotype was observed a few times. J is TRBJ2-3 and V is TRBV29-1; D ambiguous. Germline CDR1 is SQVTM and CDR2 is ANQGSEA. V lost 8 bases and J 1 base, leaving 16 bases between the germline ends. The CDR3 runs to 14 residues. The CDR3 DNA reads as TGCAGCCATGTTGGGCAAAGCGGCACAGATACGCAGTATTTT. Translated, it gives CSHVGQSGTDTQYF.